This T cell receptor (beta chain) was recorded in a study of OX40 agonist ivuxolimab in advanced cancers. With regard to the full study: Ivuxolimab was a fully human IgG2 agonistic monoclonal antibody targeting the costimulatory receptor OX40 (CD134). Intravenous ivuxolimab was administered to patients every 2 weeks at six dose levels: 0.01, 0.1, 0.3, 1.5, 3 and 10 mg/kg. Among the 50 to 55 dose-escalation patients, some 20 had hepatocellular carcinoma, some 15 melanoma, 9 renal cell carcinoma and 9 head and neck cancer. In the dose-escalation cohort, 65% to 90% of patients were male, and the mean age was approximately 60 years, with a range of roughly 20 to 85. Prior anti-PD-1, anti-PD-L1 or anti-CTLA-4 therapy was permitted, and approximately 40% of dose-escalation patients had received checkpoint inhibitors. Partial responses occurred in three dose-escalation patients, of whom one had hepatocellular carcinoma and two had cutaneous melanoma. Peripheral TCRbeta sequencing was intended to test whether TCR sequence diversity was altered and clonal T-cell expansion was caused by ivuxolimab. The paper reports the monotherapy dose-escalation portion (N of about 50 patients) of the phase I ivuxolimab trial.

Genomic DNA was isolated from the sorted cells so that the TCRbeta CDR3 region could be sequenced. The immunoSEQ Assay was used to sequence the TCRbeta CDR3 regions. TCRdb retrieved this table from immuneACCESS and kept in-frame rearrangements only. Not all clones are present; in checked studies, unresolved V genes account for under half, and no reason is known for the remainder. In all, the sample holds 44,000 or so clones, and just over 85% of those were seen once. The ten largest clones add up to around 3.5% of the sample. On this clone: Its antigen is not yet known. It has no much larger one-base neighbor in the sample; base qualities were not kept.

CDR1 is given as MNHEY and CDR2 as SMNVEV, both from the germline V gene (reference sequence). The CDR3 runs 15 residues from the cysteine to the phenylalanine. The CDR3 DNA has 45 bases and is translated from base 1. V loses 5 bases, J loses 2 bases, and the germline ends lie 13 bases apart. The trial excluded patients who had a history of autoimmune disease or who were on systemic immunosuppression. Peripheral blood for TCR sequencing was drawn from every dose cohort at baseline, at cycle 4 day 1 and at cycle 7 day 1. The samples were drawn from a first-in-human, open-label, multicenter phase I dose-escalation trial of ivuxolimab. The trial enrolled adults with locally advanced or metastatic head and neck squamous cell, hepatocellular, melanoma or renal cell carcinoma. CD4+ and CD8+ T cells were sorted separately from peripheral blood before TCR sequencing. Study-level results and caveats: Low levels of normalized T-cell clonal expansion were also shown by some nonresponding patients. Partial responders in the 0.1-3.0 mg/kg groups had among the lowest normalized peripheral clonal expansion, especially among CD8+ T cells. The antigen specificity of the peripheral T cells that underwent clonal expansion was not determined. On average, CD8+ T cells showed more expanded clones than CD4+ T cells after ivuxolimab. Clonal expansion of both CD4+ and CD8+ blood T cells was observed from baseline to week 6 at doses 0.1 to 3.0 mg/kg.

The chain uses TRBV27 and TRBJ2-1; possibly the D gene is TRBD1, per 6 matching bases. Sequenced material: CD4+ or CD8+ T cells sorted from blood, taken in a trial of the OX40 agonist ivuxolimab. This receptor was obtained from an adult with an advanced solid tumor such as melanoma, head and neck, liver or kidney cancer. The CDR3 amino acid sequence is: CASSLQGITYNEQFF. The DNA sequence follows: TGTGCCAGCAGTCTACAGGGAATCACCTACAATGAGCAGTTCTTC.